This TCR beta chain was profiled in a study of tumor-infiltrating lymphocytes in localized non-small cell lung cancer. Study-wide points: Not all patients were TCR sequenced, owing to tissue quantity. Different pieces of the same tissue were used for each assay.

The V and J ends lost 1 base and 3 bases, in that order; junction bases with no gene match: 5. Per germline, CDR1 SGHTA and CDR2 FQGNSA. The CDR3 runs 16 residues. To note about this clone: Its antigen is still unknown.

Method: immunoSEQ multiplex PCR; TCRdb's copy keeps in-frame clones and lacks some. This sample has 15,000 to 20,000 clones, with roughly 73% found just once. The sequence derives from a human donor with non-small cell lung cancer. Sequenced: lung tumor tissue. The V call is TRBV7-2, the J call TRBJ2-7, with 11 nucleotides matching TRBD1. This CDR3 reads CASSLVSGTGGYEQYF. CDR3 coding DNA: TGTGCCAGCAGCTTAGTTTCCGGGACAGGGGGCTACGAGCAGTACTTC.